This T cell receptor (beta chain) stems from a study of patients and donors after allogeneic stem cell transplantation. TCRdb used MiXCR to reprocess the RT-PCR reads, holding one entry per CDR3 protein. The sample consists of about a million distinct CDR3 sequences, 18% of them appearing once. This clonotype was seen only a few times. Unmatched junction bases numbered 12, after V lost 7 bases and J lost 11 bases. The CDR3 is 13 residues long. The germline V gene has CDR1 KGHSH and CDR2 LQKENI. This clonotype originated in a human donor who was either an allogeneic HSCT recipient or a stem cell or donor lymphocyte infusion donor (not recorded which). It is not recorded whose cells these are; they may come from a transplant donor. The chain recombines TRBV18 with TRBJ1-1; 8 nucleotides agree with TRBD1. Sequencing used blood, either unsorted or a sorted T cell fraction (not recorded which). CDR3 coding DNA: TGTGCCAGCTTCGGACAGGGTAGCTCGTGGGCTTTCTTT. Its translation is CASFGQGSSWAFF.